This entry concerns a single TCR beta chain. Its antigen is not known. Generated by immunoSEQ multiplex PCR, the TCRdb table keeps only in-frame clones and is missing some. The data show 4,500 to 7,000 clones, about 71% seen once. The sample comes from a study of CD8 T cell repertoires and HIV-1 epitope variants. On the study more broadly: 1M T cells were kept uncultured as a baseline.

Study results and limitations: This assay reports beta chains of antigen-expanded cells, not T cell function. A handful of clonotypes recognized Nef KF9, one HW9, none TAALDMSHF.

The CDR3 length is 13 residues. Trimming took 5 bases from V and 5 from J; bases not matched to a gene: 2. From germline, CDR1 is SGHTA and CDR2 FQGTGA. This TCR came from a male donor with HIV. The chain is built from TRBV7-3 and TRBJ1-5; TRBD1 aligns across 8 bases. Sequences were obtained from cultured CD8+ T cells derived from PBMCs. CDR3 protein: CASSLDRDQPQHF. CDR3 in DNA: TGTGCCAGCAGCCTGGACAGGGATCAGCCCCAGCATTTT.